A single sample is the source of the 2 T cell receptor beta chains below, sequenced in a study of response to subunit inactivated influenza vaccine. In TCRdb, the RT-PCR reads were re-called with MiXCR into one record per CDR3 protein. The data show just under 550,000 distinct CDR3 sequences, around 25% seen once. The sample was also linked to a second study, of T cells expressing NK-cell markers. From that report: Researchers built TCR beta cDNA using 5'RACE template switching with UMIs.

The input for sequencing was CD4+ T cells sorted from PBMCs, taken about 13 days after vaccination. The origin of the receptors is a man over 45 who received an inactivated influenza vaccine.

V usage is TRBV20-1 and J usage is TRBJ2-1, with TRBD2 matching over 9 bases. V lost 0 bases and J lost 1; bases outside the gene matches: 4. This CDR3 region has 16 residues. Germline CDR1 and CDR2: DFQATT and SNEGSKA (reference sequence). CDR3 sequence: CSAREMAGGSYNEQFF. Written as DNA, the CDR3 is TGCAGTGCTAGAGAAATGGCGGGGGGGTCCTACAATGAGCAGTTCTTC.

This clonotype turned up a few times. J is TRBJ1-4 and V is TRBV7-2; 7 nucleotides match TRBD1. The germline V gene encodes CDR1 SGHTA and CDR2 FQGNSA. After removal of 8 bases from V and 2 bases from J, the junction contained 11 bases not matched to a gene. The CDR3 extends over 16 amino acids. The CDR3 region is CASSPKTGPTNEKLFF. CDR3 nucleotide sequence: TGTGCCAGCTCTCCGAAGACAGGGCCTACTAATGAAAAACTGTTTTTT.